What follows describes a single T cell receptor beta chain. Antigen specificity is unknown. Generated by immunoSEQ multiplex PCR, the TCRdb table keeps only in-frame clones and is missing some. Of some 80,000 clones in the sample, about 90% are singletons; the top ten hold around 2.8%. The data were taken from a study of OX40 agonist ivuxolimab in advanced cancers. Across the study: Partial responses occurred in three patients (one hepatocellular carcinoma, two cutaneous melanoma). Study-wide points: What antigens the expanded peripheral T cells recognized was never established.

CDR3 length: 14 amino acids. Between the trimmed V and J ends, which lost 4 bases and 2 bases, there was a span of 12 bases. CDR1 is SQVTM and CDR2 is ANQGSEA in the germline V gene. The sample here was CD4+ or CD8+ T cells sorted from blood, taken in a trial of the OX40 agonist ivuxolimab. V usage is TRBV29-1 and J usage is TRBJ1-3; D ambiguous. The sequence was collected from an adult with an advanced solid tumor such as melanoma, head and neck, liver or kidney cancer. CDR3 protein: CSVVEGRAGNTIYF. As DNA, the CDR3 is TGCAGCGTTGTAGAGGGTAGAGCTGGAAACACCATATATTTT. Full variable domain (missing parts from reference TRBV29-1 and TRBJ1-3): SAVISQKPSRDICQRGTSLTIQCQVDSQVTMMFWYRQQPGQSLTLIATANQGSEATYESGFVIDKFPISRPNLTFSTLTVSNMSPEDSSIYLCSVVEGRAGNTIYFGEGSWLTVV.